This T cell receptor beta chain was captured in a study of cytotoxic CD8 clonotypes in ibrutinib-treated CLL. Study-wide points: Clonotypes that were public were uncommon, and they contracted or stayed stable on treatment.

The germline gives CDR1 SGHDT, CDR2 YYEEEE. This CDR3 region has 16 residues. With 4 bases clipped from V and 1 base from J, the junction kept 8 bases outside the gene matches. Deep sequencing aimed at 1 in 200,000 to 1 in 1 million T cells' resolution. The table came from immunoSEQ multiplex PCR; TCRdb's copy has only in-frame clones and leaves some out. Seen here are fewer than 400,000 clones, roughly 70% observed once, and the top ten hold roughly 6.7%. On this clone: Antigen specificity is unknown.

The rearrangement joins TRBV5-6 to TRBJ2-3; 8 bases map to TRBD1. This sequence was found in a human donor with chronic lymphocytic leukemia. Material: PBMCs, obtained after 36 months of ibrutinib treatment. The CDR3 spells CASSLSTGGGTDTQYF. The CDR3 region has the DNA TGTGCCAGCAGCCTGAGTACAGGGGGTGGCACAGATACGCAGTATTTT.